Each of the 14 T cell receptor beta chains below was sequenced from the same sample in a study of PD-L1 blockade in urothelial cancer. Time point in this sample: pretreatment peripheral blood. Some clones are missing from TCRdb's copy, which holds only in-frame ones; the method was immunoSEQ multiplex PCR. The table lists 80,000 to 90,000 clones, more than 75% of them singletons. The sample in question was PBMCs, obtained around atezolizumab (anti-PD-L1) treatment. These receptors all come from a man aged 55 to 70 with urothelial cancer.

J is TRBJ1-6 and V is TRBV7-8, with D perhaps TRBD1 (6 bases). V was pared by 3 bases and J by 10 bases, with 13 bases between. The CDR3 consists of 14 residues. CDR1 and CDR2 from the germline V gene are SGHVS and FQNEAQ. CDR3 coding DNA: TGTGCCAGCAGCTTCGGGGGGCCACGGTCACCCCTCCACTTT. It specifies CASSFGGPRSPLHF.

This clone was counted between two and nine times. The rearrangement links TRBV6-5 to TRBJ1-2; TRBD1 is a possible D gene (6 bases). Trimming stripped 5 bases from V and 4 bases from J, with 14 bases between. CDR1 and CDR2 (germline): MNHEY, SVGAGI. This CDR3 region has 14 residues. CDR3 residues: CASSPNRDGYGYTF. CDR3 bases: TGTGCCAGCAGTCCAAACAGGGACGGCTATGGCTACACCTTC.

This chain connects TRBV19 to TRBJ2-6, with D possibly matching TRBD1 (5 bases). The CDR3 is 15 amino acids. Per the germline V gene, CDR1 is LNHDA and CDR2 is SQIVND (reference sequence). Trimming took 3 bases from V and 1 from J, leaving 7 bases between them. The CDR3 nucleotides are TGTGCCAGTAGTATCCAGGGTTCTGGGGCCAACGTCCTGACTTTC. Encoded protein: CASSIQGSGANVLTF.

The rearrangement links TRBV7-3 to TRBJ2-1; D uncertain. This CDR3 comprises 14 residues. CDR1 SGHTA and CDR2 FQGTGA come from the germline V gene. V lost 1 base and J 5 bases, leaving 9 bases between the germline ends. The CDR3 region is CASSLSLTDNEQFF. Written as DNA, the CDR3 is TGTGCCAGCAGCTTAAGTCTTACAGACAATGAGCAGTTCTTC.

The chain carries TRBV18 and TRBJ1-3, with D maybe TRBD1 (5 bases). Trimming took off 0 bases at V and 0 bases at J, with 9 bases between the two ends. This CDR3 region has 16 residues. The germline V gene encodes CDR1 KGHSH and CDR2 LQKENI. Here the CDR3 reads CASSPPDINSGNTIYF. The DNA for the CDR3 is TGTGCCAGCTCACCACCGGACATTAACTCTGGAAACACCATATATTTT.

The rearrangement joins TRBV19 to TRBJ1-5; D uncertain. This CDR3 region has 15 residues. Trimming left V 7 bases short and J 3 bases short, with 16 bases between. CDR1 is LNHDA, CDR2 SQIVND, per germline (reference sequence). The chain's CDR3 is CASTLLLGSNQPQHF. The CDR3 coding sequence is TGTGCCAGTACCCTTTTGCTGGGCTCCAATCAGCCCCAGCATTTT.

The V gene is TRBV6-5, the J gene TRBJ2-5, with TRBD2 as a possible D gene (6 bases). Germline V CDR1 and CDR2: MNHEY, SVGAGI. Trimming shortened V by 5 bases and J by 2 bases, and 6 bases separated the two germline ends. This CDR3 comprises 12 residues. CDR3 coding DNA: TGTGCCAGCAGTCGGGGGCAAGAGACCCAGTACTTC. This encodes CASSRGQETQYF.

The rearrangement links TRBV5-6 to TRBJ2-5; 7 bases align to TRBD2. Germline loops: CDR1 SGHDT, CDR2 YYEEEE. CDR3 length: 14 amino acids. V lost 4 bases to trimming and J lost 4 bases; unmatched junction nucleotides: 7. The CDR3 nucleotides are TGTGCCAGCAGCGGCGAGGGAGGGAGAGAGACCCAGTACTTC. It yields the protein CASSGEGGRETQYF.

The chain has TRBV19 and TRBJ2-5, with TRBD2 as a possible D gene (6 bases). CDR3 size: 13 residues. The V gene lost 5 bases and the J gene lost 5 bases, with 12 bases spanning the gap. CDR1 and CDR2 from the germline V gene are LNHDA and SQIVND (reference sequence). The DNA of the CDR3 is TGTGCCAGTAGTCAGGTTGGGGGGGAGACCCAGTACTTC. It translates to CASSQVGGETQYF. Full variable domain (outside the CDR3, taken from reference TRBV19 and TRBJ2-5): DGGITQSPKYLFRKEGQNVTLSCEQNLNHDAMYWYRQDPGQGLRLIYYSQIVNDFQKGDIAEGYSVSREKKESFPLTVTSAQKNPTAFYLCASSQVGGETQYFGPGTRLLVL.

The V gene is TRBV19, the J gene TRBJ1-2; the match to TRBD1 covers 10 bases. With 3 bases clipped from V and 5 bases from J, the junction kept 3 bases outside the gene matches. Germline values: CDR1 LNHDA, CDR2 SQIVND (reference sequence). This CDR3 spans 14 amino acids. The CDR3 region is CASSMLDRGYGYTF. The CDR3 DNA is TGTGCCAGTAGTATGTTGGACAGGGGGTATGGCTACACCTTC.

The chain is built from TRBV6-4 and TRBJ1-5; 8 bases fit TRBD1. Germline-derived CDR1 and CDR2 are MRHNA and SNTAGT. The CDR3 is made up of 13 amino acids. The J segment lost 4 bases and the V segment lost 8 bases, leaving 4 bases of the junction unmatched. The CDR3 coding sequence is TGTGCCAGCTCGGACAGGGCGAATCAGCCCCAGCATTTT. Translating gives CASSDRANQPQHF.

The count of this clone is one. This chain links TRBV7-2 with TRBJ2-7; perhaps TRBD2 as D (6 bases). The CDR3 runs to 16 residues. V gave up 5 bases and J gave up 6 bases, with 23 bases separating them. In germline, CDR1 is SGHTA, CDR2 FQGNSA. The CDR3 loop reads CASSQTGVKPWVEQYF. CDR3 bases: TGTGCCAGCAGCCAAACGGGAGTTAAACCGTGGGTCGAGCAGTACTTC.

The chain employs TRBV6-6 and TRBJ1-1; the D gene is possibly TRBD1 (5 bases). CDR3 size: 15 residues. CDR1 is MNHNY, CDR2 SVGAGI, per germline (reference sequence). Trimming left V 0 bases short and J 1 base short, with 9 bases between. The CDR3 DNA reads as TGTGCCAGCAGTTACTCGGGGCTAAGGAACACTGAAGCTTTCTTT. It is translated as CASSYSGLRNTEAFF.

The V and J genes are TRBV30 and TRBJ2-5; 8 nucleotides line up with TRBD2. Germline CDR1 reads GTSNPN; CDR2 reads SVGIG (reference sequence). The V gene end was trimmed by 5 bases and the J gene end by 1 base; junction bases not matched to a gene: 3. The CDR3 extends over 13 amino acids. The CDR3 sequence is CAWDSGSQETQYF. CDR3 DNA sequence: TGTGCCTGGGACAGCGGGAGCCAAGAGACCCAGTACTTC.